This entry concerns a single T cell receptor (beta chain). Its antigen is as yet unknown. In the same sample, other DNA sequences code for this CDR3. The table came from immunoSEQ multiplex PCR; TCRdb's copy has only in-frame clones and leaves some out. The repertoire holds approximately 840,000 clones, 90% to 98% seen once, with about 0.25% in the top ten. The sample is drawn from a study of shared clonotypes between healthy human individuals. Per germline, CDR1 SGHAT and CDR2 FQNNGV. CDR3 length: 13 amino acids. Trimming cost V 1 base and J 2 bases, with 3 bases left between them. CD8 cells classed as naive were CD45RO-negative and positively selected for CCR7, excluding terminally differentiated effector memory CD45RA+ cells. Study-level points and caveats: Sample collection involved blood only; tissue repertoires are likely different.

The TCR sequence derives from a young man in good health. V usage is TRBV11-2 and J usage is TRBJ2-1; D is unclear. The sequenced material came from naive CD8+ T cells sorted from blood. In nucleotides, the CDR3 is TGTGCCAGCAGCTTAGTAGCCTACAATGAGCAGTTCTTC. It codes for CASSLVAYNEQFF.